The 13 T cell receptor beta chains below all came from one sample that was sequenced in a study of T cell responses to AZD1222 COVID-19 vaccine. This table comes from immunoSEQ multiplex PCR, and its TCRdb copy is limited to in-frame clones, with some not included. The data show 75,000 to 100,000 clones, about 85% seen once. This sample comprised peripheral blood, obtained on day 0 of AZD1222 vaccination. Receptors originate from an adult in good health.

This clone was found once. The chain links TRBV2 to TRBJ1-2; D is unresolved. There are 13 residues in the CDR3. The germline CDR1 and CDR2 sequences are SNHLY and FYNNEI. V was cut by 6 bases and J by 8 bases, with 16 bases left in between. The CDR3 loop reads CASRGMVRMGYTF. CDR3 DNA sequence: TGTGCCAGCAGGGGGATGGTTCGCATGGGCTACACCTTC.

This clone was seen only once. The chain is built from TRBV7-9 and TRBJ2-2, with D tentatively TRBD2 (5 bases). V was cut by 4 bases and J by 6 bases, with 21 bases left in between. Germline V gene data show CDR1 as SEHNR and CDR2 as FQNEAQ (reference sequence). The CDR3 runs 17 residues. DNA for the CDR3: TGTGCCAGCAGCTCACTAGACTCGGAGATGGGAGCCGGGGAGCTGTTTTTT. Translating it yields CASSSLDSEMGAGELFF.

The chain has TRBV7-2 and TRBJ2-3; D is unresolved. The CDR3 sequence is 12 residues long. V was shortened by 5 bases and J by 4 bases, with 7 bases between the two germline ends. Per germline, CDR1 SGHTA and CDR2 FQGNSA. The CDR3 loop reads CASSRTSDTQYF. The CDR3 region has the DNA TGTGCCAGCAGCCGGACGTCAGATACGCAGTATTTT.

This clone was seen only once. The rearrangement links TRBV12-3 or TRBV12-4 to TRBJ1-3, with D hard to call. V lost 2 bases to trimming and J lost 4 bases, with 3 bases between them. The CDR3 is 12 amino acids. The CDR3 nucleotides read TGTGCCAGCAGTTTATTGGGAAACACCATATATTTT. This encodes CASSLLGNTIYF.

This sequence joins TRBV21-1 and TRBJ2-3; the table assigns TRBD1, which was not confirmed against the DNA. TRBV21-1 is reported as a pseudogene. The CDR3 is 15 amino acids. CDR3 sequence (DNA): TGTGCCAGCAGCGCCTTGACAGGGTACTCAGATACGCAGTATTTT. Its protein is CASSALTGYSDTQYF.

The J gene is TRBJ1-1, the V gene TRBV6-5, with TRBD1 as a possible D gene (6 bases). Trimming removed 8 bases at V and 5 bases at J, with 18 bases between. Germline V gives CDR1 MNHEY, CDR2 SVGAGI. The length of the CDR3 is 14 residues. The CDR3 sequence is CASRPGGRSTEAFF. DNA for the CDR3: TGTGCCAGCCGTCCGGGGGGCCGGAGTACTGAAGCTTTCTTT.

V usage is TRBV5-6 and J usage is TRBJ1-1, with TRBD1 identical over 7 bases. Germline CDR1 reads SGHDT; CDR2 reads YYEEEE. The ends lost 2 bases at V and 2 bases at J; junction bases unmatched: 6. The CDR3 runs to 15 residues. CDR3 nucleotide sequence: TGTGCCAGCAGCTTACTCGGGACAGCTAACACTGAAGCTTTCTTT. Translated: CASSLLGTANTEAFF.

This sequence joins TRBV5-4 and TRBJ1-2; D remains unclear. V was trimmed by 0 bases and J by 6 bases, leaving 15 bases between them. CDR1 is SGHNT, CDR2 YYREEE, per germline (reference sequence). This CDR3 has 15 residues. In DNA form, the CDR3 reads TGTGCCAGCAGCTTGGCCCCAACTCCGGAAAATGGCTACACCTTC. It specifies CASSLAPTPENGYTF.

The CDR3 DNA reads TGTGCCAGCAGCAAGCGGACTAGCGGGGCGGGGACAGATACGCAGTATTTT. It translates to CASSKRTSGAGTDTQYF. The chain carries TRBV7-3 and TRBJ2-3; TRBD2 matches 12 bases. CDR3 length: 17 residues. The germline gives CDR1 SGHTA, CDR2 FQGTGA. With 5 bases clipped from V and 3 bases from J, the junction kept 9 bases outside the gene matches.

The rearrangement uses TRBV12-5 and TRBJ1-6; 7 positions agree with TRBD1. The germline V gene has CDR1 LGHNT and CDR2 FRNRAP. The CDR3 contains 15 residues. V lost 0 bases to trimming and J lost 9 bases; unmatched junction nucleotides: 5. The CDR3 nucleotides read TGTGCTAGTGGTTTGGTTTACAGGGGTACTTCACCCCTCCACTTT. Translation: CASGLVYRGTSPLHF.

In this sample, this clone turned up a few times. The V call is TRBV10-3, the J call TRBJ2-6; D is unresolved. CDR1 is ENHRY, CDR2 SYGVKD, per germline. Between the trimmed V and J ends, which lost 4 bases and 3 bases, there was a span of 1 base. The CDR3 is 12 residues long. The CDR3 nucleotides read TGTGCCATCAGTGGTGGGGCCAACGTCCTGACTTTC. Its translation: CAISGGANVLTF.

The rearrangement links TRBV27 to TRBJ1-6; perhaps TRBD1 as D (5 bases). The V gene's germline CDR1 is MNHEY and CDR2 SMNVEV (reference sequence). V was clipped by 3 bases and J by 7 bases, with 10 bases between them. The CDR3 covers 14 residues. The CDR3: CASSFVSGNSPLHF. CDR3 DNA: TGTGCCAGCAGTTTTGTTTCAGGGAATTCACCCCTCCACTTT.

The rearrangement uses TRBV3-1 (or the pseudogene TRBV3-2) and TRBJ1-2; 7 bases are shared with TRBD1. The CDR3 loop spans 15 amino acids. With V trimmed by 1 base and J by 7 bases, 9 bases remained unmatched. From germline, CDR1 is LGHDT and CDR2 YNNKEL (reference sequence). In DNA form, the CDR3 reads TGTGCCAGCAGCCAAGGGACAGGACGGAGGGGTGGCTACACCTTC. It is translated as CASSQGTGRRGGYTF.